The clone carrying this T cell receptor beta chain has a count of ten or more. J lost 7 bases, V lost 4 bases, and 8 bases had no gene match. The CDR3 covers 15 residues. Germline assignment: CDR1 SGHTA and CDR2 FQGNSA. TCRdb reprocessed the RT-PCR reads via MiXCR and lists one record per CDR3 protein. This repertoire shows about 700,000 distinct CDR3 sequences, 13% to 15% found once; its top ten account for 3.6%. Sequencing was done on a sample of memory CD4+ T cells from blood. The rearrangement joins TRBV7-2 to TRBJ1-5; 9 bases are shared with TRBD1. The receptor was derived from a female donor in good health, serving as a healthy control. In DNA, the CDR3 is TGTGCCAGCAGCTCCCGGACAGGGGTCGGGCAGCCCCAGCATTTT. It codes for CASSSRTGVGQPQHF.